The T cell receptor (beta chain) described here comes from a study of T cells in localized non-small cell lung cancer. Only in-frame clones appear in the TCRdb table, and some are missing; sequencing was by immunoSEQ multiplex PCR. The repertoire consists of around 30,000 clones, with 78% occurring once and the leading ten covering roughly a third. This CDR3 is 14 amino acids long. The ends were cut back, 5 bases at V and 5 bases at J, with 12 bases in the middle. CDR1 and CDR2 (germline): LNHDA, SQIVND (reference sequence). The sequence came from a male donor aged 60 or over with stage II squamous cell lung carcinoma. The rearrangement joins TRBV19 to TRBJ1-4; the D gene is possibly TRBD1 (5 bases). The material was peripheral blood, obtained before any cancer treatment. The CDR3 sequence: CASSGDGYNEKLFF. CDR3 in DNA: TGTGCCAGTAGTGGGGACGGCTACAATGAAAAACTGTTTTTT.